One and the same sample provided the 5 T cell receptor beta chains below, sequenced in a study of shared clonotypes between healthy human individuals. Measured with immunoSEQ multiplex PCR; TCRdb has only the in-frame clones, and not every one. The profile shows 2 million to 2.5 million clones, 80% to 95% of them singletons. Sample: naive CD4+ T cells from PBMCs. The subset was: CD45RA+ positively selected. These receptors were collected from a man in his late teens or twenties in good health. Some clones in this sample may be carry-over from other donors' samples.

This chain connects TRBV5-1 to TRBJ2-3, with D possibly being TRBD1 (5 bases). The CDR3 is 17 amino acids. Germline CDR1 and CDR2: SGHRS and YFSETQ. Trimming pared 0 bases from V and 2 bases from J, leaving 16 bases between. For the CDR3, the DNA is TGCGCCAGCAGCTTGGTATCAGGGCCCCCTTTCACAGATACGCAGTATTTT. Protein product: CASSLVSGPPFTDTQYF.

Of note for this clone: The same CDR3 arises from other DNA sequences in this sample as well. The V call is TRBV9, the J call TRBJ2-3; unclear D gene. From germline, CDR1 is SGDLS and CDR2 YYNGEE. The CDR3 has 14 amino acids. V was trimmed by 0 bases and J by 2 bases, leaving 7 bases between them. CDR3 sequence: CASSVAPTTDTQYF. DNA for the CDR3: TGTGCCAGCAGCGTAGCCCCCACCACAGATACGCAGTATTTT.

The sample holds one count of this clone. The chain couples TRBV29-1 to TRBJ2-1; the D call may be TRBD1 or TRBD2 (7 bases each). Trimming removed 0 bases from V and 10 bases from J, with 22 bases in between. The CDR3 length is 16 residues. Germline V gene lookup returns CDR1 SQVTM and CDR2 ANQGSEA. The CDR3 DNA follows: TGCAGCGTTGAAGATGGGAGGGGGCCGAATAAATGGGAGCAGTTCTTC. This encodes CSVEDGRGPNKWEQFF.

This clone was counted only a few times. The junction does not match germline at one end; this may be a read error. This chain connects TRBV12-5 to TRBJ1-2; the D gene is possibly TRBD1 (5 bases). The CDR3 sequence is 14 residues long. CDR1 and CDR2 from the germline V gene are LGHNT and FRNRAP. The CDR3 spells CASARDPQQQPIAF. In DNA form, the CDR3 reads TGTGCTAGTGCTCGGGACCCACAACAGCAGCCCATCGCCTTC.

Written as DNA, the CDR3 is TGTGCCAGTAGTATACGTCGGGGGGCGCGACAAGAGACCCAGTACTTC. This gives the protein CASSIRRGARQETQYF. V and J are TRBV19 and TRBJ2-5, with D possibly TRBD2 on 7 matching bases. The CDR3 consists of 16 residues. V gave up 2 bases and J gave up 2 bases, with 15 bases separating them. Germline CDR1 and CDR2: LNHDA and SQIVND (reference sequence).